This T cell receptor (beta chain) comes out of a study of T cell clonotyping in hematopoietic cell transplantation. As concerns this clone: Its antigen is as yet unknown.

Assay: immunoSEQ multiplex PCR; the TCRdb copy retains only in-frame clones and omits some. Of about 6,800 clones listed, nearly 99% are singletons. Recipients were bled about 28 days pretransplant and at posttransplant days 30, 100, 180. This CDR3 has 13 residues. Losses at the gene ends were 7 bases for V and 7 bases for J; bases not matched to a gene: 9. Germline V CDR1 and CDR2: SQVTM, ANQGSEA. Study-level points and caveats: Pathologically expanded recipient clonotypes increased progressively from day 30 to day 180 as diversity fell. At the given depth, recipient repertoires were over 95% de novo clonotypes. Without cell sorting, CD4 versus CD8 contributions remain unresolved.

The source material was PBMCs, sampled 30 days after allogeneic stem cell transplant. V and J are TRBV29-1 and TRBJ1-2; TRBD1 matches at 10 bases. This TCR derives from a male patient between 60 and 69 years old who had an allogeneic stem cell transplant from a related donor, so the T cells may come from the graft donor. Some clones in this sample may be carry-over from other donors' samples. CDR3 coding DNA: TGCAGCGGCGCCGGGACAGGGGAACGTGGCTACACCTTC. This gives the protein CSGAGTGERGYTF.